This record covers a single TCR beta chain. Its antigen is undetermined. This entry comes from a study of CD8+CD57+ T cells in acquired aplastic anemia. Study-wide context: Healthy donor CD4+ samples were sequenced to a depth that averaged approximately 10 million reads. General observations from the study: In CD8+ cells, Simpson's diversity showed no significant difference between patients and controls.

TCR beta VDJ and CDR3 were profiled, and genomic DNA was the template. TCRdb redid the calling of the reads with MiXCR, one entry per CDR3 protein. The table has around 190,000 distinct CDR3 sequences, roughly half seen once. Per germline, CDR1 SNHLY and CDR2 FYNNEI. The V and J ends lost 5 bases and 1 base, in that order; junction bases with no gene match: 4. CDR3 size: 15 residues. The chain links TRBV2 to TRBJ2-3; TRBD1 aligns across 9 bases. This TCR was recovered from a human donor in good health, serving as a control. The source material was sorted CD4+, CD8+, or CD8+CD57+ T cells (not recorded which) from PBMCs. This CDR3 is CASSPGTGRTDTQYF. The CDR3 DNA reads as TGTGCCAGCAGTCCCGGGACAGGGCGCACAGATACGCAGTATTTT.